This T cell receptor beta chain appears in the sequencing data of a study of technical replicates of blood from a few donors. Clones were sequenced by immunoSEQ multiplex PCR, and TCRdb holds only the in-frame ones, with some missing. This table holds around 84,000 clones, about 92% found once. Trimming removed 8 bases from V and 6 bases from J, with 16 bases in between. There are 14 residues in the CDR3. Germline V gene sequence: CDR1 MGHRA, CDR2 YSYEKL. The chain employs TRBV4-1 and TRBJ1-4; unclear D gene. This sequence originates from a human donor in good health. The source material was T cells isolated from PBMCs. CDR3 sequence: CASAFSEVDEKLFF. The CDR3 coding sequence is TGCGCCAGCGCCTTCTCGGAGGTGGATGAAAAACTGTTTTTT.